These 5 T cell receptor beta chains were sequenced from one sample in a study of blood T cells in healthy people across ages (dated by TCRdb to the mid-2010s). Receptor amplification or capture employed 5' RACE. The sequencing machine was an Illumina HiSeq 2500. A second PCR of roughly 7 to 11 cycles was performed with a sample-barcoded 5' primer and a J-beta primer mix. Through fastp at Q25 and MiXCR, TCRdb rebuilt clones from the public reads, retaining in-frame beta chains. Here each entry gathers all rows of one CDR3 protein and keeps the most common genes and DNA. The sample records over a million distinct CDR3 sequences, approximately 40% of which are singletons. 6.5% to 10% of the sample belongs to the ten largest clones. Specimen: blood. These receptors came from a woman between 18 and 29 years old in good health.

The chain carries TRBV6-2 or TRBV6-3 and TRBJ2-5; tentatively, D is TRBD2 (5 bases). The CDR3 consists of 16 residues. Per the germline V gene, CDR1 is MNHEY and CDR2 is SVGEGT. Trimming left V 2 bases short and J 2 bases short, with 15 bases between. The CDR3 DNA follows: TGTGCCAGCAGTTACGTCGGGGTGACGGTACAAGAGACCCAGTACTTC. As protein: CASSYVGVTVQETQYF.

The chain employs TRBV6-5 and TRBJ2-7; D is possibly TRBD2 (7 bases). The CDR3 contains 16 residues. Trimming shortened V by 0 bases and J by 1 base, and 13 bases separated the two germline ends. Germline CDR1 is MNHEY and CDR2 is SVGAGI. The CDR3 protein is CASSYSKQGGSYEQYF. For the CDR3, the DNA is TGTGCCAGCAGTTACTCGAAACAGGGAGGGTCCTACGAGCAGTACTTC.

This clonotype was observed many times. The chain uses TRBV18 and TRBJ2-3; TRBD2 might be the D (6 bases). V was shortened by 8 bases and J by 2 bases, with 14 bases between the two germline ends. The germline gives CDR1 KGHSH, CDR2 LQKENI. This CDR3 region has 14 residues. The CDR3 sequence is CASSPGLNTDTQYF. The CDR3 nucleotides read TGTGCCAGCAGCCCGGGACTCAACACAGATACGCAGTATTTT.

This clonotype has just a few counts. This sequence joins TRBV5-1 and TRBJ2-7; maybe TRBD1 (5 bases). Looked up from germline, CDR1 is SGHRS and CDR2 is YFSETQ. The CDR3 sequence is 13 residues long. V was trimmed by 1 base and J by 5 bases, leaving 10 bases between them. The CDR3 spells CASSLMGPNEQYF. CDR3 coding DNA: TGCGCCAGCAGCTTGATGGGGCCGAACGAGCAGTACTTC.

The chain uses TRBV6-5 and TRBJ2-5; the match to TRBD2 covers 10 bases. CDR3 length: 15 residues. V lost 0 bases and J lost 5; bases outside the gene matches: 3. Germline values: CDR1 MNHEY, CDR2 SVGAGI. The CDR3 sequence is CASSYSSGGLETQYF. The CDR3 DNA follows: TGTGCCAGCAGTTACTCTAGCGGGGGGCTGGAGACCCAGTACTTC.